Listed here is a single T cell receptor beta chain. The antigen is undetermined. The source of the sample is a study of T cell responses to AZD1222 COVID-19 vaccine. Data came from immunoSEQ multiplex PCR; TCRdb stores just in-frame clones and leaves some out. The sample contains 200,000 or so clones, approximately 91% of which appear only once. Trimming took 7 bases from V and 5 from J; bases not matched to a gene: 8. CDR3 length equals 14 residues. Per germline, CDR1 SNHLY and CDR2 FYNNEI. The study, taken as a whole, reports: Two AZD1222 administrations were followed by greater Spike-specific TCR breadth and depth. The study identified only a handful of AZD1222 recipients as seropositive at baseline. It was only after the peak T cell response that any repertoires were sampled. Clonal diversity was possibly underestimated; the donors were predominantly white British and more often female.

This chain connects TRBV2 to TRBJ2-3; 8 positions agree with TRBD1. The starting material was peripheral blood, obtained on day 0 of AZD1222 vaccination. This clonotype originated in an adult in good health. CDR3 coding DNA: TGTGCCAGCACGGAGCAGGGGGCGTTAGATACGCAGTATTTT. This codes for CASTEQGALDTQYF.